This is a list of T cell receptor beta chains from one sample in a study of regulatory T cells in long-lasting Graves disease. TCRdb independently ran MiXCR on the multiplex PCR reads; one entry per CDR3 protein. The data contain about 430,000 distinct CDR3 sequences, approximately 15% of them singletons. The same sample was also used in a study of T cells in Graves' hyperthyroidism and ophthalmopathy.

This material consisted of peripheral blood mononuclear cells (PBMCs), taken at new diagnosis, from a patient treated with antithyroid drugs. The receptors derive from a woman in her 40s with Graves disease. Both conserved end residues are part of each CDR3. The D gene is left open where the match is weak. Expanded clones are given a class, and other clones once, few, many or no size at all.

V: TRBV7-8
size: many
D: NA
J: TRBJ1-4
DNA: TGTGCCAGCAGCTTATCGTCAGGTCGAAATGAAAAACTGTTTTTT
CDR3: CASSLSSGRNEKLFF

V: TRBV4-1
size: many
D: TRBD1
J: TRBJ2-5
DNA: TGCGCCAGCAGCCATCCACCCGACAGGGCGGAAGAGACCCAGTACTTC
CDR3: CASSHPPDRAEETQYF

V: TRBV2
size: many
D: TRBD1
J: TRBJ2-4
DNA: TGTGCCAGCAGTGGGGACAGGGGGTGGGCCAAAAACATTCAGTACTTC
CDR3: CASSGDRGWAKNIQYF

V: TRBV30
size: many
D: NA
J: TRBJ2-2
DNA: TGTGCCTGGAGGTTGTGGGGAATTAACGGGGAGCTGTTTTTT
CDR3: CAWRLWGINGELFF

V: TRBV2
size: many
D: NA
J: TRBJ2-1
DNA: TGTGCCAGCAGTGAAGGGGGGTCGGGTTCGTATGAGCAGTTCTTC
CDR3: CASSEGGSGSYEQFF

V: TRBV7-8
size: many
D: TRBD1
J: TRBJ1-1
DNA: TGTGCCAGCAGCAAGGACAGGGCCAACACTGAAGCTTTCTTT
CDR3: CASSKDRANTEAFF

V: TRBV4-3
size: few
D: TRBD1
J: TRBJ1-6
DNA: TGCGCCAGCAGCCATGGGACAGCAAAAAATTCACCCCTCCACTTT
CDR3: CASSHGTAKNSPLHF

V: TRBV27
size: many
D: TRBD2
J: TRBJ2-7
DNA: TGTGCCAGCAGCCCAACTAGCGGGAGTGCCTACGAGCAGTACTTC
CDR3: CASSPTSGSAYEQYF

V: TRBV7-8
size: many
D: NA
J: TRBJ1-2
DNA: TGTGCCAGCAGCTTATACGACACCGAGGGCTACACCTTC
CDR3: CASSLYDTEGYTF

V: TRBV19
size: many
D: NA
J: TRBJ1-2
DNA: TGTGCCAGTAGTAGCCCCATCTATGGCTACACCTTC
CDR3: CASSSPIYGYTF

V: TRBV29-1
size: NA
D: TRBD1
J: TRBJ2-1
DNA: TGCAGCGCTGACAGGGCTAGCTCCTACAATGAGCGGTTCTTC
CDR3: CSADRASSYNERFF

V: TRBV7-9
size: many
D: NA
J: TRBJ2-2
DNA: TGTGCCAGCAGCGCACCGGGACCCGCGAACACCGGGGAGCTGTTTTTT
CDR3: CASSAPGPANTGELFF

V: TRBV13
size: NA
D: NA
J: TRBJ2-2
DNA: TGTGCCAGCAGCACCTACGGACAGAACACCGGGGAGCTGTTTTTT
CDR3: CASSTYGQNTGELFF

V: TRBV11-1
size: NA
D: TRBD2
J: TRBJ2-1
DNA: TGTGCCAGCAGCTCTTTAGCGGGAGGGGGAGAGGAGCAGTTCTTC
CDR3: CASSSLAGGGEEQFF

V: TRBV7-9
size: many
D: NA
J: TRBJ2-7
DNA: TGTGCCAGCAGCGCGACGGATTACGAGCAGTACTTC
CDR3: CASSATDYEQYF

V: TRBV7-2
size: NA
D: TRBD1
J: TRBJ2-7
DNA: TGTGCCAGCAGCTTAAGTTCGGTGACAGGGGGGACCTTCGCCTACGAGCAGTACTTC
CDR3: CASSLSSVTGGTFAYEQYF

V: TRBV20-1
size: few
D: NA
J: TRBJ2-3
DNA: TGCAGTGCTGGGAAAGGACAGACAGATACGCAGTATTTT
CDR3: CSAGKGQTDTQYF

V: TRBV5-1
size: many
D: NA
J: TRBJ2-3
DNA: TGCGCCAGCAGCTTGACGGATCGCACAGATACGCAGTATTTT
CDR3: CASSLTDRTDTQYF

V: TRBV12-3/TRBV12-4
size: once
D: TRBD2
J: TRBJ2-1
DNA: TGTGCCAGCAGTTCTCCCGGGAGCGGGAGGTCTTACAATGAGCAGTTCTTC
CDR3: CASSSPGSGRSYNEQFF

V: TRBV19
size: NA
D: TRBD2
J: TRBJ2-1
DNA: TGTGCCAGCTTGGGTAGCGGGAGGGTTTACAATGAGCAGTTCTTC
CDR3: CASLGSGRVYNEQFF

V: TRBV7-9
size: many
D: NA
J: TRBJ2-1
DNA: TGTGCCAGCAGCTTAGGGGGAGGAAACAATGAGCAGTTCTTC
CDR3: CASSLGGGNNEQFF

V: TRBV11-2
size: NA
D: TRBD2
J: TRBJ2-6
DNA: TGTGCCAGCAGCTTAAGGTCGGGACTAGCGGTGGACCGGTCTGGGGCCAACGTCCTGACTTTC
CDR3: CASSLRSGLAVDRSGANVLTF

V: TRBV20-1
size: few
D: NA
J: TRBJ2-3
DNA: TGCAGTGCTAGAGATCACACCGGGACTCGTTTGGATACGCAGTATTTT
CDR3: CSARDHTGTRLDTQYF

V: TRBV15
size: NA
D: TRBD2
J: TRBJ2-1
DNA: TGTGCCACCAGCAGAGATCCCCTCCGTTGGACTAGTTTAATAGACAATGAGCAGTTCTTC
CDR3: CATSRDPLRWTSLIDNEQFF

V: TRBV28
size: many
D: TRBD1
J: TRBJ2-7
DNA: TGTGCCAGCAGTTTAGGACAGGGGGCGTCTGAGCAGTACTTC
CDR3: CASSLGQGASEQYF

V: TRBV30
size: many
D: TRBD2
J: TRBJ2-5
DNA: TGTGCCTGGAGTCCCCTTAGCGGGAGAGGGACCCAGTACTTC
CDR3: CAWSPLSGRGTQYF

V: TRBV28
size: NA
D: TRBD1
J: TRBJ1-5
DNA: TGTGCCAGCACCATAGGGGGCCCCGAGGGGCCCCAGCATTTT
CDR3: CASTIGGPEGPQHF

V: TRBV20-1
size: many
D: TRBD2
J: TRBJ2-2
DNA: TGCAGTGCTAGAAAGTTGCCCCAGCGGGAGGACACCGGGGAGCTGTTTTTT
CDR3: CSARKLPQREDTGELFF

V: TRBV27
size: few
D: NA
J: TRBJ1-6
DNA: TGTGCCAGCAGTCCCGGCGGGGTAGCTTCACCCCTCCACTTT
CDR3: CASSPGGVASPLHF

V: TRBV30
size: NA
D: NA
J: TRBJ1-6
DNA: TGTGCCTGGGACGGGAGAAGTTCACCCCTCCACTTT
CDR3: CAWDGRSSPLHF

V: TRBV20-1
size: many
D: TRBD1
J: TRBJ2-1
DNA: TGCAGTGCCGCCGGGACAGGGGACAATGAGCAGTTCTTC
CDR3: CSAAGTGDNEQFF

V: TRBV10-3
size: many
D: NA
J: TRBJ1-4
DNA: TGTGCCATCAGTGACCGGGCGTGGGATGAAAAACTGTTTTTT
CDR3: CAISDRAWDEKLFF

V: TRBV27
size: many
D: TRBD2
J: TRBJ2-2
DNA: TGTGCCAGCAGTTGGGGAGGGGCCGGGGAGCTGTTTTTT
CDR3: CASSWGGAGELFF

V: TRBV5-1
size: few
D: TRBD2
J: TRBJ2-2
DNA: TGCGCCAGCAGCACTGGAGTAGCGGGAGTCACCGGGGAGCTGTTTTTT
CDR3: CASSTGVAGVTGELFF

V: TRBV18
size: NA
D: TRBD2
J: TRBJ2-1
DNA: TGTGCCAGCTCACCTCATAGCGGGAGAGGTCAGTTCTTC
CDR3: CASSPHSGRGQFF

V: TRBV9
size: NA
D: NA
J: TRBJ2-3
DNA: TGTGCCAGCAGCCCCCAGGGACGAAGCACAGATACGCAGTATTTT
CDR3: CASSPQGRSTDTQYF

V: TRBV12-3/TRBV12-4
size: NA
D: NA
J: TRBJ1-3
DNA: TGTGCCAGCAGTTTGGCCAAGACAGGCCTCTCTGGAAACACCATATATTTT
CDR3: CASSLAKTGLSGNTIYF

V: TRBV7-9
size: NA
D: TRBD1
J: TRBJ1-5
DNA: TGTGCCAGCAGCAAAACAGGGGACAGCAATCAGCCCCAGCATTTT
CDR3: CASSKTGDSNQPQHF

V: TRBV5-5
size: many
D: NA
J: TRBJ1-1
DNA: TGTGCCAGCACCCCGGCCTTGGGGGACACTGAAGCTTTCTTT
CDR3: CASTPALGDTEAFF

V: TRBV4-1
size: NA
D: NA
J: TRBJ1-2
DNA: TGCGCCAGCAGCCAAGATCAAACAGGGTTCTATGGCTACACCTTC
CDR3: CASSQDQTGFYGYTF

V: TRBV3-1
size: many
D: NA
J: TRBJ2-3
DNA: TGTGCCAGCAGCCAAGCCCCTAGCCGGTCCTCAGATACGCAGTATTTT
CDR3: CASSQAPSRSSDTQYF